This T cell receptor (beta chain) was sequenced in a study of blood T cell repertoires in COVID-19. Some clones are missing from TCRdb's copy, which holds only in-frame ones; the method was immunoSEQ multiplex PCR. The data contain some 370,000 clones, 89% of them singletons. Germline V lookup: CDR1 MNHEY, CDR2 SMNVEV (reference sequence). This CDR3 comprises 15 residues. V shed 1 base and J 9 bases; nucleotides not matched to a gene: 6. The gene calls are TRBV27 and TRBJ2-1, with TRBD2 identical over 10 bases. The sample was peripheral blood. The receptor comes from a middle-aged man with acute or convalescent COVID-19. This CDR3 is CASSLWASGGTEQFF. The CDR3 DNA follows: TGTGCCAGCAGTTTATGGGCTAGCGGGGGAACTGAGCAGTTCTTC.